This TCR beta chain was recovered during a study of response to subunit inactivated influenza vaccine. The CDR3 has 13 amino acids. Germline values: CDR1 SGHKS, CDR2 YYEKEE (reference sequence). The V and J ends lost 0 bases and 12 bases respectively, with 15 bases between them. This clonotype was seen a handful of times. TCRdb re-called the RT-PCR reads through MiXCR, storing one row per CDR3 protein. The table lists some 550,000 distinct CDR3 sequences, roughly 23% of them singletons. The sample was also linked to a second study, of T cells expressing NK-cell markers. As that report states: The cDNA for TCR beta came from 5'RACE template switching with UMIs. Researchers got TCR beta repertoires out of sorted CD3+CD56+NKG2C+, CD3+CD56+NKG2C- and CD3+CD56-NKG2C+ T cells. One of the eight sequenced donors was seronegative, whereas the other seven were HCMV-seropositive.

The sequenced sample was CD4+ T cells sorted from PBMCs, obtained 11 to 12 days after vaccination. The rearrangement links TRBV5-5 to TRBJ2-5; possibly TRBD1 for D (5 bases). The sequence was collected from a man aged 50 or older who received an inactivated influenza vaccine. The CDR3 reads CASSLVAATDEYF. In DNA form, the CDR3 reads TGTGCCAGCAGCTTGGTGGCAGCGACAGATGAGTACTTC.